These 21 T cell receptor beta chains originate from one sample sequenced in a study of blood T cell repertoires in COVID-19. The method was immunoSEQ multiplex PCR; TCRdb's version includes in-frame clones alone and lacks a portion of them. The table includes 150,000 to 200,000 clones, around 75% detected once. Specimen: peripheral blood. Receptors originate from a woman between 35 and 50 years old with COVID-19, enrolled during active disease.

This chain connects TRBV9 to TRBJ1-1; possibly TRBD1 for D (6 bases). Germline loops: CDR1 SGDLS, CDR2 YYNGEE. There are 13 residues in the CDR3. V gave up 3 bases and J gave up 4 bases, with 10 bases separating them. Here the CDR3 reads CASSGTQGTEAFF. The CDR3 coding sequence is TGTGCCAGCAGCGGGACACAGGGCACTGAAGCTTTCTTT.

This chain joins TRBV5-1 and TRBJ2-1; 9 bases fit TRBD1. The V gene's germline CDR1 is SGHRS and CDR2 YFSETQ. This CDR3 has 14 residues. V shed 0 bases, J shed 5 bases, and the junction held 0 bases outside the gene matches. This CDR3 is CASSLGQGDNEQFF. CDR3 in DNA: TGCGCCAGCAGCTTGGGACAGGGGGACAATGAGCAGTTCTTC.

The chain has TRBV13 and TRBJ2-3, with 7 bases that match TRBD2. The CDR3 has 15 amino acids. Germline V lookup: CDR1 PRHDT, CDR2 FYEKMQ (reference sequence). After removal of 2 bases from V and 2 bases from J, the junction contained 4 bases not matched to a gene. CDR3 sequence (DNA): TGTGCCAGCAGCTTACGACTAGCACCCACAGATACGCAGTATTTT. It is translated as CASSLRLAPTDTQYF.

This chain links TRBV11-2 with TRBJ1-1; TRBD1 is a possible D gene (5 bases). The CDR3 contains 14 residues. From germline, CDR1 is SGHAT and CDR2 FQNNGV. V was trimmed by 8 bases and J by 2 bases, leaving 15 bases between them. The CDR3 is CASLKGAINTEAFF. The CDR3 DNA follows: TGTGCCAGCCTGAAAGGGGCGATCAACACTGAAGCTTTCTTT. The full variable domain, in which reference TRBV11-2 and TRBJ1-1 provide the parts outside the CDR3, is EAGVAQSPRYKIIEKRQSVAFWCNPISGHATLYWYQQILGQGPKLLIQFQNNGVVDDSQLPKDRFSAERLKGVDSTLKIQPAKLEDSAVYLCASLKGAINTEAFFGQGTRLTVV.

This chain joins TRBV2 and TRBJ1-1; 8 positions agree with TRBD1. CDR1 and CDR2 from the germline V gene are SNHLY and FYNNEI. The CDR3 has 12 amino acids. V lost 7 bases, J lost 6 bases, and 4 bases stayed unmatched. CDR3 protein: CASKDRGPEAFF. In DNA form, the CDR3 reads TGTGCCAGCAAAGACAGGGGCCCTGAAGCTTTCTTT.

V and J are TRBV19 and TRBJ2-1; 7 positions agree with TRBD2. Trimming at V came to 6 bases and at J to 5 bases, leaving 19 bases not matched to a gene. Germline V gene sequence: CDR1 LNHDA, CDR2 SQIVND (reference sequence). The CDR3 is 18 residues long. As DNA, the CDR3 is TGTGCCAGTAGACGAAACGGACTAGTTGAAGAGGCCAACAATGAGCAGTTCTTC. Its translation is CASRRNGLVEEANNEQFF. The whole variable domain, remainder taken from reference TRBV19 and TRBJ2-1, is DGGITQSPKYLFRKEGQNVTLSCEQNLNHDAMYWYRQDPGQGLRLIYYSQIVNDFQKGDIAEGYSVSREKKESFPLTVTSAQKNPTAFYLCASRRNGLVEEANNEQFFGPGTRLTVL.

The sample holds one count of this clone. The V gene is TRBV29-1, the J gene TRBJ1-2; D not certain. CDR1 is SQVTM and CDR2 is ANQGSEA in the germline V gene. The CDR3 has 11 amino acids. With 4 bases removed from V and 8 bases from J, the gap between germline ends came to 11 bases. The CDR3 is CSVGRAGGYTF. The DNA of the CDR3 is TGCAGCGTTGGACGGGCGGGAGGCTACACCTTC.

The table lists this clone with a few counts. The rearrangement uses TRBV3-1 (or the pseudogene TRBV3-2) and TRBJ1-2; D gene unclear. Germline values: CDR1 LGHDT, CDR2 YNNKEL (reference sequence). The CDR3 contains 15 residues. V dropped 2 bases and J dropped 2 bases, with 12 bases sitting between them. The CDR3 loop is CASSQLAEPNYGYTF. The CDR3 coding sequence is TGTGCCAGCAGCCAACTAGCAGAGCCCAACTATGGCTACACCTTC.

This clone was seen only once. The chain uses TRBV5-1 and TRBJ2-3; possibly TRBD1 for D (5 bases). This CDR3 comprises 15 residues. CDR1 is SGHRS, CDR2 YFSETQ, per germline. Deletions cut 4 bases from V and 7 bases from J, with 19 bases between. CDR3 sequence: CASSQGSTGRNTQYF. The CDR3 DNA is TGCGCCAGCAGCCAGGGATCGACCGGTCGAAATACGCAGTATTTT.

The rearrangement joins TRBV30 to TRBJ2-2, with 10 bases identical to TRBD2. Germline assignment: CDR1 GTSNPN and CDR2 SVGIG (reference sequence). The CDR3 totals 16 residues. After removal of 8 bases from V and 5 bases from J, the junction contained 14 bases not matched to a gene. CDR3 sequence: CALNGAGGQRTGELFF. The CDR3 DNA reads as TGTGCCCTGAACGGAGCGGGGGGGCAGCGAACCGGGGAGCTGTTTTTT.

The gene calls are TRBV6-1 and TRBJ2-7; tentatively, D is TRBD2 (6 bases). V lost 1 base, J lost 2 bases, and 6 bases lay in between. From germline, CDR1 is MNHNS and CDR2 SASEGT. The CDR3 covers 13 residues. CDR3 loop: CASSEGGAYEQYF. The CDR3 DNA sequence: TGTGCCAGCAGTGAAGGGGGGGCCTACGAGCAGTACTTC.

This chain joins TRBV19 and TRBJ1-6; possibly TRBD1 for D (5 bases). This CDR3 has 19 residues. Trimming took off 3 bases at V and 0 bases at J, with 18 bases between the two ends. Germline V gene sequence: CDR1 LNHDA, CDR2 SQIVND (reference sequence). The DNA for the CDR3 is TGTGCCAGTAGTATCTCAGGGAACCCATCCAGCTCCTATAATTCACCCCTCCACTTT. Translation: CASSISGNPSSSYNSPLHF.

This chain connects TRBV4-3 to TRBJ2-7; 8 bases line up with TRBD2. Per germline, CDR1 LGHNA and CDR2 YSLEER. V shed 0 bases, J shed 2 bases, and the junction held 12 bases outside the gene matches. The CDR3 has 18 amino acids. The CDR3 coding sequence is TGCGCCAGCAGCCAAGATCTTAGTCAGAGCGGGGGTACCTACGAGCAGTACTTC. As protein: CASSQDLSQSGGTYEQYF.

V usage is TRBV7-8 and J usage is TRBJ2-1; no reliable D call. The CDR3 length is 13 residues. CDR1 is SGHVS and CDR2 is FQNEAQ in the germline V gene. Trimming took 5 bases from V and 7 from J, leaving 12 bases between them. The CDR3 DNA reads TGTGCCAGCAGCCACACTACCTTGAATGAGCAGTTCTTC. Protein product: CASSHTTLNEQFF.

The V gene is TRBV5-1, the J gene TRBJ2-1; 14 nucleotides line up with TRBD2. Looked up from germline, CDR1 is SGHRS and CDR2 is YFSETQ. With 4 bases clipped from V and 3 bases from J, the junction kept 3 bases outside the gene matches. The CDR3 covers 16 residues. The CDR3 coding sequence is TGCGCCAGCAGCCTTGGGACTAGCGGGGGCTACAATGAGCAGTTCTTC. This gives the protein CASSLGTSGGYNEQFF.

In nucleotides, the CDR3 is TGTGCCAGCAGCCTGGAGGGGGCTCCTGAGCAGTTCTTC. Translation: CASSLEGAPEQFF. This chain links TRBV3-1 (or the pseudogene TRBV3-2) with TRBJ2-1; the D gene is possibly TRBD1 (7 bases). CDR1 is LGHDT, CDR2 YNNKEL, per germline (reference sequence). The CDR3 is 13 residues long. The ends were cut back, 4 bases at V and 9 bases at J, with 13 bases in the middle.

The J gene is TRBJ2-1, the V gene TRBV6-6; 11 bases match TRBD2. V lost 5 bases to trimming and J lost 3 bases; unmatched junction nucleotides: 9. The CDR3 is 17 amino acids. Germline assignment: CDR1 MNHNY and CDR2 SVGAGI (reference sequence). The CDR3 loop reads CASSPPTGTSGYNEQFF. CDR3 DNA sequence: TGTGCCAGCAGTCCCCCAACCGGGACTAGCGGCTACAATGAGCAGTTCTTC.

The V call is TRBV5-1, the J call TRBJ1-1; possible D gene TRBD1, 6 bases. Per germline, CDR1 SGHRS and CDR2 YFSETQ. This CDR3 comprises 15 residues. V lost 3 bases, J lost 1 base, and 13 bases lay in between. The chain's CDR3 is CASSYYSTGNTEAFF. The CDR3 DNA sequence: TGCGCCAGCAGCTATTACTCGACAGGGAACACTGAAGCTTTCTTT.

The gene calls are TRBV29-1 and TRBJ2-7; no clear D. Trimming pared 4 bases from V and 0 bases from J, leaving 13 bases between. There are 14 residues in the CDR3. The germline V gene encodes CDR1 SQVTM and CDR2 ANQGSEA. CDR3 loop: CSVVTVLSSYEQYF. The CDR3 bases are TGCAGCGTTGTTACAGTCCTATCCTCCTACGAGCAGTACTTC.

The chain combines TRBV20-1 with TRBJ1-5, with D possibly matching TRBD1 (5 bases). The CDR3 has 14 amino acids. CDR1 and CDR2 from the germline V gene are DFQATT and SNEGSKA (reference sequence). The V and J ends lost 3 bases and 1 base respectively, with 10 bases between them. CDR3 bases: TGCAGTGCTAGTGACGGGGGAAGCAATCAGCCCCAGCATTTT. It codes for CSASDGGSNQPQHF.

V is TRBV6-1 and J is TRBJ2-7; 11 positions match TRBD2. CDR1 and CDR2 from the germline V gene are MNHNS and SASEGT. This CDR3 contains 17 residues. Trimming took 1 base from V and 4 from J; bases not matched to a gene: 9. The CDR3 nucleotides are TGTGCCAGCAGTGAAGTGCTGACTAGCGGGGAGAGATACGAGCAGTACTTC. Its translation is CASSEVLTSGERYEQYF.